These T cell receptor beta chains were read from a single sample in a study of shared clonotypes between healthy human individuals. The table came from immunoSEQ multiplex PCR; TCRdb's copy has only in-frame clones and leaves some out. The sample has about 2.5 million clones, 85% to 95% seen once. Sequencing input: naive CD4+ T cells from PBMCs. All receptors derive from a man aged 18 to 30 in good health. Some clones in this sample may be carry-over from other donors' samples. CDR3s include the opening cysteine and the closing phenylalanine or tryptophan. A D gene is named only where the DNA matches it firmly. Expanded clones are given a class, and other clones once, few, many or no size at all.

cdr3_aa: CASARGYRETQYF
cdr3_nt: TGCGCCAGCGCGCGAGGGTACCGTGAGACCCAGTACTTC
v_call: TRBV5-1
clone_size: once
j_call: TRBJ2-5
d_call: NA

cdr3_aa: CAISESASGVMNTGELFF
cdr3_nt: TGTGCCATCAGTGAGTCGGCTAGCGGGGTGATGAACACCGGGGAGCTGTTTTTT
v_call: TRBV10-3
clone_size: NA
j_call: TRBJ2-2
d_call: TRBD2

cdr3_aa: CASSIGRQPSNQPQHF
cdr3_nt: TGTGCCAGTAGTATAGGGCGACAGCCTAGCAATCAGCCCCAGCATTTT
v_call: TRBV19
clone_size: NA
j_call: TRBJ1-5
d_call: NA

cdr3_aa: CASSDSPGYEQYF
cdr3_nt: TGTGCCAGCAGTGACTCTCCTGGCTACGAGCAGTACTTC
v_call: TRBV6-4
clone_size: NA
j_call: TRBJ2-7
d_call: NA

cdr3_aa: CATSREGRVPYNEQFF
cdr3_nt: TGTGCCACCAGCAGAGAGGGCAGGGTCCCCTACAATGAGCAGTTCTTC
v_call: TRBV15
clone_size: once
j_call: TRBJ2-1
d_call: NA

cdr3_aa: CASSAKLATNEKLFF
cdr3_nt: TGTGCCAGCAGTGCTAAATTGGCAACTAATGAAAAACTGTTTTTT
v_call: TRBV2
clone_size: NA
j_call: TRBJ1-4
d_call: NA

cdr3_aa: CASLRDRGTDTQYF
cdr3_nt: TGTGCCAGCCTACGGGACAGGGGAACAGATACGCAGTATTTT
v_call: TRBV28
clone_size: once
j_call: TRBJ2-3
d_call: TRBD1

cdr3_aa: CASSSGLAGSYEQYF
cdr3_nt: TGCGCCAGCAGCTCGGGACTAGCGGGGTCCTACGAGCAGTACTTC
v_call: TRBV5-1
clone_size: NA
j_call: TRBJ2-7
d_call: TRBD2

cdr3_aa: CASSLGSAGGPYEQYF
cdr3_nt: TGTGCCAGCAGCTTGGGCTCAGCGGGAGGGCCCTACGAGCAGTACTTC
v_call: TRBV7-2
clone_size: NA
j_call: TRBJ2-7
d_call: TRBD2

cdr3_aa: CASSLTGAGSGNTIYF
cdr3_nt: TGTGCCAGCAGCTTAACCGGGGCAGGCTCTGGAAACACCATATATTTT
v_call: TRBV7-3
clone_size: NA
j_call: TRBJ1-3
d_call: NA

cdr3_aa: CASKEQINQPQHF
cdr3_nt: TGTGCCAGCAAGGAACAGATTAATCAGCCCCAGCATTTT
v_call: TRBV28
clone_size: NA
j_call: TRBJ1-5
d_call: NA

cdr3_aa: CASSPPGIQETQYF
cdr3_nt: TGTGCCAGTAGCCCCCCGGGAATTCAAGAGACCCAGTACTTC
v_call: TRBV19
clone_size: NA
j_call: TRBJ2-5
d_call: NA

cdr3_aa: CASTNTAGAKYNEQFF
cdr3_nt: TGTGCCAGCACCAACACAGCGGGAGCCAAGTACAATGAGCAGTTCTTC
v_call: TRBV13
clone_size: NA
j_call: TRBJ2-1
d_call: TRBD2

cdr3_aa: CASSYALPEQYF
cdr3_nt: TGTGCCAGCAGTTACGCCCTTCCCGAGCAGTACTTC
v_call: TRBV6-5
clone_size: NA
j_call: TRBJ2-7
d_call: NA

cdr3_aa: CASRPGLAGGYEQFF
cdr3_nt: TGTGCCAGCAGACCAGGACTAGCGGGAGGGTATGAGCAGTTCTTC
v_call: TRBV2
clone_size: NA
j_call: TRBJ2-1
d_call: TRBD2

cdr3_aa: CASSASGQNTEAFF
cdr3_nt: TGTGCCAGCAGCGCCTCGGGACAGAACACTGAAGCTTTCTTT
v_call: TRBV9
clone_size: NA
j_call: TRBJ1-1
d_call: NA

cdr3_aa: CASSDEGWLEAFF
cdr3_nt: TGTGCCAGCAGTGATGAGGGGTGGCTTGAAGCTTTCTTT
v_call: TRBV2
clone_size: once
j_call: TRBJ1-1
d_call: NA

cdr3_aa: CASSQDRRGEKLFF
cdr3_nt: TGTGCCAGCAGCCAAGACAGGAGGGGGGAAAAACTGTTTTTT
v_call: TRBV4-2
clone_size: once
j_call: TRBJ1-4
d_call: NA

cdr3_aa: CASGLAAKSTGELFF
cdr3_nt: TGTGCCAGTGGACTAGCGGCGAAGTCCACCGGGGAGCTGTTTTTT
v_call: TRBV7-8
clone_size: NA
j_call: TRBJ2-2
d_call: TRBD2

cdr3_aa: CASSFGRPSSGNTIYF
cdr3_nt: TGTGCCAGCAGCTTTGGCAGGCCGAGCTCTGGAAACACCATATATTTT
v_call: TRBV7-9
clone_size: NA
j_call: TRBJ1-3
d_call: NA

cdr3_aa: CASNYRTSRADTQYF
cdr3_nt: TGTGCCAGCAACTATCGGACTAGTCGGGCAGATACGCAGTATTTT
v_call: TRBV6-1
clone_size: NA
j_call: TRBJ2-3
d_call: TRBD2

cdr3_aa: CASSLRGGPAYEQYF
cdr3_nt: TGTGCCAGCAGTCTCCGGGGGGGGCCCGCCTACGAGCAGTACTTC
v_call: TRBV6-5
clone_size: NA
j_call: TRBJ2-7
d_call: TRBD2

cdr3_aa: CASSLADTSTDTQYF
cdr3_nt: TGCGCCAGCAGCTTGGCAGACACTAGCACAGATACGCAGTATTTT
v_call: TRBV5-1
clone_size: NA
j_call: TRBJ2-3
d_call: NA

cdr3_aa: CASSSGRDGETQYF
cdr3_nt: TGCGCCAGCAGCTCGGGACGGGACGGAGAGACCCAGTACTTC
v_call: TRBV5-1
clone_size: NA
j_call: TRBJ2-5
d_call: NA

cdr3_aa: CASSVGGSGTDTQYF
cdr3_nt: TGTGCCAGCAGCGTAGGCGGGAGCGGTACAGATACGCAGTATTTT
v_call: TRBV9
clone_size: NA
j_call: TRBJ2-3
d_call: TRBD2

cdr3_aa: CASSVAGRADTQYF
cdr3_nt: TGTGCCAGCAGCGTAGCTGGCCGCGCGGATACGCAGTATTTT
v_call: TRBV9
clone_size: NA
j_call: TRBJ2-3
d_call: NA

cdr3_aa: CAWSVRLGQFF
cdr3_nt: TGTGCCTGGAGTGTGCGACTGGGGCAGTTCTTC
v_call: TRBV30
clone_size: NA
j_call: TRBJ2-1
d_call: NA

cdr3_aa: CASSPRGSGGYTF
cdr3_nt: TGTGCCAGCAGCCCCCGGGGGAGTGGCGGCTACACCTTC
v_call: TRBV7-8
clone_size: NA
j_call: TRBJ1-2
d_call: NA